The source of this TCR beta chain is a study of Ad26.COV2.S vaccination and SARS-CoV-2 variants. Study at large: A participant enrolled in the COV1001 Ad26.COV2.S trial arm provided the sample. Once, or twice with 56 days between doses, Ad26.COV2.S was given intramuscularly.

This clone appeared once. Treatment noted: over 15 received Ad26.COV2.S at low or high dose, single or two shots; 5 received placebo; per-sample allocation not given. The samples were gathered on day 63 after the first injection of vaccine or placebo. This vaccine is an Ad26 vector that expresses the Wuhan-strain SARS-CoV-2 spike. The assay was immunoSEQ multiplex PCR, and TCRdb's table has in-frame clones only and misses some. The table lists 200,000 to 300,000 clones, roughly 85% of them singletons. The CDR3 is 16 amino acids. Germline loops: CDR1 SGHTA, CDR2 FQGTGA. V lost 3 bases, J lost 5 bases, and 8 bases stayed unmatched.

The rearrangement joins TRBV7-3 to TRBJ2-3, with 10 bases matching TRBD2. The sample consisted of peripheral blood, taken in a trial of Ad26.COV2.S vaccine versus placebo. The clonotype comes from a person aged 18-65 years who received the Ad26.COV2.S COVID-19 vaccine or a placebo. In nucleotides, the CDR3 is TGTGCCAGCAGCTTCCGGCTAGCGGGGGAGGTAGATACGCAGTATTTT. This sequence encodes CASSFRLAGEVDTQYF.